This T cell receptor beta chain was found in a study of T cells after yellow fever vaccination. The overall study: Those fractions that held only low numbers of cells were prepared using the SMART-Seq v4 Ultra Low Input RNA kit.

This clonotype was observed many times. Its antigen is unidentified. General observations from the study: Shared CD4/CD8 clonotypes were a small share, likely from convergent recombination.

The CDR3 covers 15 residues. Germline V gives CDR1 DFQATT, CDR2 SNEGSKA (reference sequence). V was trimmed by 3 bases and J by 4 bases, leaving 17 bases between them. TCRdb analysed the 5' RACE reads with MiXCR anew, one entry per CDR3 protein. Altogether some 350,000 distinct CDR3 sequences are present, roughly 4.3% being singletons, with the ten largest covering roughly 24%. V and J are TRBV20-1 and TRBJ2-3; D is perhaps TRBD1 (6 bases). The sequencing here drew on PBMCs, taken 5 days after the yellow fever booster vaccination. The TCR originated in a man between 18 and 29 years old who received the YFV17D yellow fever vaccine. CDR3 in amino acids: CSASTGWGAADTQYF. The CDR3 coding sequence is TGCAGTGCTAGCACAGGGTGGGGCGCGGCAGATACGCAGTATTTT.